Included here is one T cell receptor (beta chain) sequence, with context. These data come from a study of blood T cell repertoires in COVID-19. In the study overall: COVID-19 samples, acute and convalescent, were from the United States, Italy and Spain. Sources were T cells, B-cell-depleted T cells, or PBMCs; the material itself was cDNA or gDNA.

With 8 bases removed from V and 8 bases from J, the gap between germline ends came to 18 bases. There are 13 residues in the CDR3. Germline CDR1 reads SNHLY; CDR2 reads FYNNEI. As originally analysed: Nucleated cell number was recorded as an estimate derived from reference gene primer amplification. Sequencing was performed with immunoSEQ multiplex PCR; in TCRdb, only in-frame clones are kept and a portion is missing. The V and J calls and clone size were taken over from that table, and D and trimming were inferred from the DNA. The data show approximately 90,000 clones, around 72% seen once. The sequenced sample consisted of peripheral blood. This receptor was taken from a woman older than 75 with acute or convalescent COVID-19. The V gene is TRBV2, the J gene TRBJ1-2; D remains ambiguous. CDR3 coding DNA: TGTGCCAGCTTCCCTTACCGGTCCCACGGCTACACCTTC. Protein: CASFPYRSHGYTF.